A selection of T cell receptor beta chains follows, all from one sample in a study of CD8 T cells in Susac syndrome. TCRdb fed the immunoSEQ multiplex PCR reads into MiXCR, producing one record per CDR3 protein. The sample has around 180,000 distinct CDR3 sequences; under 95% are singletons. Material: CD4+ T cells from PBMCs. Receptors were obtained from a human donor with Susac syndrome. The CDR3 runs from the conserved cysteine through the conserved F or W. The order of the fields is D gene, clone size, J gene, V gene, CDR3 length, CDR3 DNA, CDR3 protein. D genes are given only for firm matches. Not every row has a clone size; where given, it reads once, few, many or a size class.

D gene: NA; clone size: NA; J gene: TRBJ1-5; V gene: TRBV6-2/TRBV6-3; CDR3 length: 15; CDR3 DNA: TGTGCCAGCAGATATGCCCCACAGGCAGCTTGGCCCCAGCATTTT; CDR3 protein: CASRYAPQAAWPQHF
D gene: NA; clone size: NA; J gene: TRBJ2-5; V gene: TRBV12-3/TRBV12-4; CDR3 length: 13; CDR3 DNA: TGTGCCAGCAGTGACCCCCGAGGGGGGACCCAGTACTTC; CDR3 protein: CASSDPRGGTQYF
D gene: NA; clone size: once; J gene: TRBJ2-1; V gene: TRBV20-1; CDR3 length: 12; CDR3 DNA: TGCAGTGCTAGAGACTCCAAGGATGAGCAGTTCTTC; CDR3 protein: CSARDSKDEQFF
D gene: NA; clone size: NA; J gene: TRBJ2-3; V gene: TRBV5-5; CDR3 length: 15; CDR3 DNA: TGTGCCAGCAGTTCGGACTTGCGGGGCACAGATACGCAGTATTTT; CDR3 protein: CASSSDLRGTDTQYF
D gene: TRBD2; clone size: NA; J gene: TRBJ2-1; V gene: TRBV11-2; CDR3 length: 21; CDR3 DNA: TGTGCCAGCAGCTTAGAGGCGAGGGGGTGGCTAGCGGGGCTAAAAGACAATGAGCAGTTCTTC; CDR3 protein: CASSLEARGWLAGLKDNEQFF
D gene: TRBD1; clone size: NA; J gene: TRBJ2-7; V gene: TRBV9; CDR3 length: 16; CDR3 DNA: TGTGCCAGCAGCCCCAGGGGACAGGGGGCTTCCTACGAGCAGTACTTC; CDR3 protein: CASSPRGQGASYEQYF
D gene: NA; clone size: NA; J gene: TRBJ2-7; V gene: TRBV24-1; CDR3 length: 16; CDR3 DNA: TGTGCCACCAGTGATTTTAGAGGGTTCGCGATGTACGAGCAGTACTTC; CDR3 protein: CATSDFRGFAMYEQYF
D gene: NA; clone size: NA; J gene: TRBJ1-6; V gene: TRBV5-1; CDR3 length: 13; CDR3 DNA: TGCGCCAGCAGCACGGGGGTCAATTCACCCCTCCACTTT; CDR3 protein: CASSTGVNSPLHF
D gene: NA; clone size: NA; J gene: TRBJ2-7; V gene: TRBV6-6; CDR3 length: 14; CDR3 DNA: TGTGCCAGCAGGGACCCGACTGAGACCTACGAGCAGTACTTC; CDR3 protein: CASRDPTETYEQYF
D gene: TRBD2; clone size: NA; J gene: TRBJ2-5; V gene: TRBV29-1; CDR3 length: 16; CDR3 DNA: TGCAGCGTTGAACGGGGCGCGGGGGGTCCCCAAGAGACCCAGTACTTC; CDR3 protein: CSVERGAGGPQETQYF
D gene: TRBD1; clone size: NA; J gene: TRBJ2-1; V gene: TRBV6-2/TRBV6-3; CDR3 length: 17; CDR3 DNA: TGTGCCAGCAGTTACCTACCGGGACAGGGGGCAAAGGATGAGCAGTTCTTC; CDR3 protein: CASSYLPGQGAKDEQFF
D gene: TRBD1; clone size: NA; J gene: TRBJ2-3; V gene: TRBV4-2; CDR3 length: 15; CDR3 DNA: TGTGCCAGCAGCCAAGGGACAGGAGACACAGATACGCAGTATTTT; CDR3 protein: CASSQGTGDTDTQYF
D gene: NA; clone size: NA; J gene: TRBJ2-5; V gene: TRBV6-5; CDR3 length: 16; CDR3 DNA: TGTGCCAGCAGTTACCTCGCCGGGGGGCTGGGGGAGACCCAGTACTTC; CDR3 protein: CASSYLAGGLGETQYF
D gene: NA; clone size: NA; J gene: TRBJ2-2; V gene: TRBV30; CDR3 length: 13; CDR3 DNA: TGTGCCTGGAGTAGGGACGGGGCCGGGGAGCTGTTTTTT; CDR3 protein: CAWSRDGAGELFF
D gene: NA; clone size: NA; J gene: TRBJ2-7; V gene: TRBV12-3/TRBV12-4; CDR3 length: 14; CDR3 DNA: TGTGCCAGCAGTTTACTGGGAGTTAAGTACGAGCAGTACTTC; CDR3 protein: CASSLLGVKYEQYF
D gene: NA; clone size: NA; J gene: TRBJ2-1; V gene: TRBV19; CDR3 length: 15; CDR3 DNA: TGTGCCAGTCGATCTCTAAAGGGTTCCTACAATGAGCAGTTCTTC; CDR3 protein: CASRSLKGSYNEQFF
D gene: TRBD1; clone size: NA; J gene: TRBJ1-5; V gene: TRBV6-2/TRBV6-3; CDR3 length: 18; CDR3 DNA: TGTGCCAGCAGTTCCCAACTACAGGGGAGGGGCCGAATGGAGCCCCAGCATTTT; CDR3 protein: CASSSQLQGRGRMEPQHF
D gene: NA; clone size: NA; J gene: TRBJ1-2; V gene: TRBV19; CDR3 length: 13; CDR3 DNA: TGTGCCAGTGCCCCGGAGGGGATCTATGGCTACACCTTC; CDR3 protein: CASAPEGIYGYTF
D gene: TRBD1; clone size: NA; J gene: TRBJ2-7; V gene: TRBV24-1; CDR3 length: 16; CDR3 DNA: TGTGCCACCAGTGACCTGGACAGGCCTACTTCCTACGAGCAGTACTTC; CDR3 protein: CATSDLDRPTSYEQYF
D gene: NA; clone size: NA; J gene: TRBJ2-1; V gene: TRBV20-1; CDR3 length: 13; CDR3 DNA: TGCAGTGCTAGAGATCAAGCAGGAGGTGAGCAGTTCTTC; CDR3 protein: CSARDQAGGEQFF
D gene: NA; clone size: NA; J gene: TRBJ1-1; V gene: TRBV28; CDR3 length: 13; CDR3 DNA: TGTGCCAGCAGCGCCGAAATGAACACTGAAGCTTTCTTT; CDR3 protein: CASSAEMNTEAFF
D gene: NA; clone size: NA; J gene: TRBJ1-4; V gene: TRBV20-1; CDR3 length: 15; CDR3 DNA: TGCAGTGCTAGAGAGTTCCCCGCAACTAATGAAAAACTGTTTTTT; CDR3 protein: CSAREFPATNEKLFF
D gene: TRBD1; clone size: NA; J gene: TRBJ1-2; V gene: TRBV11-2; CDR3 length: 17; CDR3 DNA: TGTGCCAGCAGCCCCCAATTCGACAGGGGGCATCCCTATGGCTACACCTTC; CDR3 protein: CASSPQFDRGHPYGYTF
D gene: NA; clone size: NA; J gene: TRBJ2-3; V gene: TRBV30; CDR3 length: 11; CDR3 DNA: TGTGCCTGGGCGAGCACAGATACGCAGTATTTT; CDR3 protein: CAWASTDTQYF
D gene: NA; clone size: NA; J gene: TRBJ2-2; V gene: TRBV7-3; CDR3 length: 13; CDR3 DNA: TGTGCCAGCAGCTTGAGGCGGACCGGGGAGCTGTTTTTT; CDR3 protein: CASSLRRTGELFF
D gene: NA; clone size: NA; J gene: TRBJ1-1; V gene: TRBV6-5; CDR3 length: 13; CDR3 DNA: TGTGCCAGCACTCCACGGGGGGACGGTGAAGCTTTCTTT; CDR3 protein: CASTPRGDGEAFF
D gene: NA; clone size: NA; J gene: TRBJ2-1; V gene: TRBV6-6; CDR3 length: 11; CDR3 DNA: TGTGCCAGCAGGCTCGCAGATGAGCAGTTCTTC; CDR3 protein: CASRLADEQFF
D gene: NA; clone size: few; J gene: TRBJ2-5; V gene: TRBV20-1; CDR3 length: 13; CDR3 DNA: TGCAGTGCTAGAGGGTCGAGTGGTGAGACCCAGTACTTC; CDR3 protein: CSARGSSGETQYF
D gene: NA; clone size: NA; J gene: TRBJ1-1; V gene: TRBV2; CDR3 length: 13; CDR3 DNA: TGTGCCAGCAGTGAAGACCATATAACTGAAGCTTTCTTT; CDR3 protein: CASSEDHITEAFF
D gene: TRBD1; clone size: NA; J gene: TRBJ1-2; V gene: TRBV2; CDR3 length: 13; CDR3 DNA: TGTGCCAGCAGTACGGACAGGAACTATGGCTACACCTTC; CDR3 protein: CASSTDRNYGYTF
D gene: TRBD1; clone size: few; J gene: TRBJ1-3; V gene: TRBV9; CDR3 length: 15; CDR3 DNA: TGTGCCAGCAGCGTCCGGGACAGCTCTGGAAACACCATATATTTT; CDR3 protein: CASSVRDSSGNTIYF
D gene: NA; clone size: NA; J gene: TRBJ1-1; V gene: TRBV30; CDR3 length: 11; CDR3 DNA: TGTGCCTGGAGTGTACGCGTTGAAGCTTTCTTT; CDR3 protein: CAWSVRVEAFF
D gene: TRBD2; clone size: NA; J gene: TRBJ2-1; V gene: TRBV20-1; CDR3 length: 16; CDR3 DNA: TGCAGTGCTAGCCCCTTAGCGGGGAGCTCCTACAATGAGCAGTTCTTC; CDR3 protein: CSASPLAGSSYNEQFF
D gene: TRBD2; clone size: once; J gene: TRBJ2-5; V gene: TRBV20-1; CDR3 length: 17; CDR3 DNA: TGCAGTGCTAGAGATGTGAGGGGGACAGCGGGAGGGGAGACCCAGTACTTC; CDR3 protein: CSARDVRGTAGGETQYF
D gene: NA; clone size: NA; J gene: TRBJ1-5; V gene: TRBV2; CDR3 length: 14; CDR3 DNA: NA; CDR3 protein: CASSSSSGVQPQHF
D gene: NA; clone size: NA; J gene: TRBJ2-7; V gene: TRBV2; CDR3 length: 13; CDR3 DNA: TGTGCCAGCAGTGAGGCGGATCAGGGCGAGCAGTACTTC; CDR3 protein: CASSEADQGEQYF
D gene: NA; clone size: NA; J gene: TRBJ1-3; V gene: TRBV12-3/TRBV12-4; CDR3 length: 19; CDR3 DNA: TGTGCCAGCACCCTCCCCCGGCAGCCCTCGGGATCCCCTGGAAACACCATATATTTT; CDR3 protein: CASTLPRQPSGSPGNTIYF
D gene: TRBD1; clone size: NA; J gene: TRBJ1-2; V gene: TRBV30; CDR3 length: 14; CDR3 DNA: TGTGCCTGGAGTACGGACAGGTCTAACTATGGCTACACCTTC; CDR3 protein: CAWSTDRSNYGYTF
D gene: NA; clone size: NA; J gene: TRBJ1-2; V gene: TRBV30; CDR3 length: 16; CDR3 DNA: TGTGCCTGGAGTGACCTGTTCGAGTGGCGGAACTATGGCTACACCTTC; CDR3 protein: CAWSDLFEWRNYGYTF
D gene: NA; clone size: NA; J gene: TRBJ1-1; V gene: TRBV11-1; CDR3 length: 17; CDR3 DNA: TGTGCCAGCAGCGGTAAGGTGACAGGCCTCATGAACACTGAAGCTTTCTTT; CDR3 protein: CASSGKVTGLMNTEAFF
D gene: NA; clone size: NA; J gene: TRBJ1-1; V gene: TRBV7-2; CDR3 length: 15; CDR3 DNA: TGTGCCAGCAGCCTGACGCCGGGGAAGAACACTGAAGCTTTCTTT; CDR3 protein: CASSLTPGKNTEAFF
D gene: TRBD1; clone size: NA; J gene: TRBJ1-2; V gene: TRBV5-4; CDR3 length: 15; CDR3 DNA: TGTGCCAGCAGCGGCTCGACAGGGAGAGGCTATGGCTACACCTTC; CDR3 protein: CASSGSTGRGYGYTF
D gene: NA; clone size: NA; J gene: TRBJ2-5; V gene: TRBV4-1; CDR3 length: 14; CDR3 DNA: TGCGCCAGCAGGGCTAGCCTTATCCAAGAGACCCAGTACTTC; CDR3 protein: CASRASLIQETQYF
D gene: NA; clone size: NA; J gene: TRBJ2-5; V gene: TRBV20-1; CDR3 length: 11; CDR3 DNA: TGCAGCGCCACCCAAGGGGGGACCCAGTACTTC; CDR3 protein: CSATQGGTQYF
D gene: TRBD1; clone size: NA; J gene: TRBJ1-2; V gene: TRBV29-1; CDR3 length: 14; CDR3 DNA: TGCAGCGTTTCCCGGGGACAGGCTAACTATGGCTACACCTTC; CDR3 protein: CSVSRGQANYGYTF
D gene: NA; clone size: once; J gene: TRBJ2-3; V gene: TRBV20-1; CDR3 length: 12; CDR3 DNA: TGCAGTGCTAGAGCCACACCTGATACGCAGTATTTT; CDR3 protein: CSARATPDTQYF
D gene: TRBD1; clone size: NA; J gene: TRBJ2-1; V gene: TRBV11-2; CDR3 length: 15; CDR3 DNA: TGTGCCAGCAGTTACCGGACAGGGGGCAGGAATGAGCAGTTCTTC; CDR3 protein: CASSYRTGGRNEQFF
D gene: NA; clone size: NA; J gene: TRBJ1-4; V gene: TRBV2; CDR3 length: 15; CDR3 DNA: TGTGCCAGCAGTTACATCCTCGATGCTAATGAAAAACTGTTTTTT; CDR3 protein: CASSYILDANEKLFF
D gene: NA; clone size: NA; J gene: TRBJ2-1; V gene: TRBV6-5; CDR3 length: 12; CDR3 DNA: TGTGCCACCACCTCGGGATACAATGAGCAGTTCTTC; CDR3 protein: CATTSGYNEQFF
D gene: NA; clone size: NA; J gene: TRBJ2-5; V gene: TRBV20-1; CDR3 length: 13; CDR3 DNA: TGCAGTGCTAGCACCAGGGGCCAAGAGACCCAGTACTTC; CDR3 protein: CSASTRGQETQYF
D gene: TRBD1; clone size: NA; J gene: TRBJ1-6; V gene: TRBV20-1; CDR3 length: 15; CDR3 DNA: TGCAGTGCTAGAGGGACCGGGACAGAAAATTCACCCCTCCACTTT; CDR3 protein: CSARGTGTENSPLHF
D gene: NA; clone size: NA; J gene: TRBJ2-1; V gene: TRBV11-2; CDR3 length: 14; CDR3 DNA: TGTGCCAGCAGCTCCTCCAGACTTGGGAATGAGCAGTTCTTC; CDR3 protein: CASSSSRLGNEQFF
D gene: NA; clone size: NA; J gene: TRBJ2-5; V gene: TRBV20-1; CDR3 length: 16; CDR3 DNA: TGCAGTGCTAGAGTGGTGGGCAGGGGAAGCCAAGAGACCCAGTACTTC; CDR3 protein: CSARVVGRGSQETQYF
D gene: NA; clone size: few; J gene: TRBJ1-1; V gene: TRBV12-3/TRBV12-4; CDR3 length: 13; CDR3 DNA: TGTGCCAGCAGTCGTTCAGGAAACACTGAAGCTTTCTTT; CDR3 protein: CASSRSGNTEAFF
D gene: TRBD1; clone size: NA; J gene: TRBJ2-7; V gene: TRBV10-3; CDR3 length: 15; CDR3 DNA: TGTGCCATCAGTGACCAGGACAGGAACTCCTACGAGCAGTACTTC; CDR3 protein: CAISDQDRNSYEQYF
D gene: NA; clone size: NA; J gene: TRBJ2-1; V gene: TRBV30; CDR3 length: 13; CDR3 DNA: TGTGCCTGGAGTGTAACGGCTTACAATGAGCAGTTCTTC; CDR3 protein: CAWSVTAYNEQFF
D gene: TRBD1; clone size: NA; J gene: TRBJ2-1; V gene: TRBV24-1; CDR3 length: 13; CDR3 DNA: TGTGCCACCAGTGACCCGACAGGGCTTGAGCAGTTCTTC; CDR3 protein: CATSDPTGLEQFF
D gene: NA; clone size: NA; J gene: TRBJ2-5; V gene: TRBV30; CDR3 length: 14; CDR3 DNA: TGTGCCTGGAGTAAGGGGTCAGGGTGGGAGACCCAGTACTTC; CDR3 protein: CAWSKGSGWETQYF